These T cell receptor beta chains were read from a single sample in a study of cytomegalovirus exposure and HLA in healthy donors. Here immunoSEQ multiplex PCR was the method, and the copy in TCRdb shows in-frame clones only, minus some. The sample gives around 220,000 clones, 75% of which show up once; roughly 1.9% is in the top ten. Specimen: PBMCs. These receptors came from a young woman in good health and CMV-seronegative. Both conserved end residues are part of each CDR3. The D gene is left open where the match is weak. Only some rows state a clone size, as once, few, many or a class for expanded clones.

cdr3_aa cdr3_nt clone_size d_call j_call v_call
CASSYLTGTYGYTF TGTGCCAGCAGTTATCTGACAGGGACCTATGGCTACACCTTC NA TRBD1 TRBJ1-2 TRBV28
CASSLRGGIAQYF TGTGCCAGCAGCTTAAGGGGGGGCATAGCGCAGTATTTT few NA TRBJ2-3 TRBV7-3
CASSLQGAYGYTF TGTGCCAGCAGCCTTCAGGGGGCATATGGCTACACCTTC once TRBD1 TRBJ1-2 TRBV5-4
CASSGGLADTQYF TGTGCCAGCAGTGGGGGACTAGCAGATACGCAGTATTTT NA TRBD2 TRBJ2-3 TRBV25-1
CASSGVAGALYEQYF TGTGCCAGCAGTGGGGTAGCGGGAGCTCTCTACGAGCAGTACTTC NA TRBD2 TRBJ2-7 TRBV27
CASSLVGGPGANVLTF TGTGCCAGCAGCTTAGTGGGGGGTCCTGGGGCCAACGTCCTGACTTTC NA NA TRBJ2-6 TRBV11-2
CASSPRLAGGPFSYNEQFF TGTGCCAGCAGCCCTCGCCTAGCGGGGGGCCCTTTCTCCTACAATGAGCAGTTCTTC NA TRBD2 TRBJ2-1 TRBV7-9
CASSAMNYGYTF TGTGCCAGTAGTGCGATGAACTATGGCTACACCTTC NA NA TRBJ1-2 TRBV19
CASSLTPDRGRGYTF TGCGCCAGCAGCCTCACCCCAGACAGGGGTCGAGGCTACACCTTC NA TRBD1 TRBJ1-2 TRBV5-1
CSAPNYGYTF TGCAGTGCTCCGAACTATGGCTACACCTTC few NA TRBJ1-2 TRBV20-1
CASSPGGTGGFQPQHF TGTGCCAGCAGCCCCGGTGGTACAGGGGGCTTTCAGCCCCAGCATTTT NA TRBD1 TRBJ1-5 TRBV7-8
CASSVENYGYTF TGTGCCAGTAGTGTTGAGAACTATGGCTACACCTTC NA NA TRBJ1-2 TRBV19
CASSWKRGPTAFQETQYF TGCGCCAGCAGCTGGAAAAGGGGGCCCACAGCCTTTCAAGAGACCCAGTACTTC once TRBD1 TRBJ2-5 TRBV5-1
CASSVGHLQEQYF TGTGCCAGCAGCGTGGGACACCTCCAGGAGCAGTACTTC many NA TRBJ2-7 TRBV7-2
CASSGRLAGPYNEQFF TGTGCCAGCAGCGGACGACTAGCGGGGCCCTACAATGAGCAGTTCTTC NA TRBD2 TRBJ2-1 TRBV9
CASSDRAYGYTF TGCGCCAGCAGTGACAGGGCCTATGGCTACACCTTC few NA TRBJ1-2 TRBV10-2
CASSSRAGVHNEQFF TGTGCCAGCAGCTCCCGAGCGGGAGTGCACAATGAGCAGTTCTTC once TRBD2 TRBJ2-1 TRBV7-2
CASSYRPPRGKNIQYF TGTGCCAGCAGTTATCGACCCCCCAGAGGCAAAAACATTCAGTACTTC NA NA TRBJ2-4 TRBV27
CASSPAGGAAFPGELFF TGTGCCAGCAGCCCAGCGGGGGGCGCAGCTTTCCCCGGGGAGCTGTTTTTT NA TRBD2 TRBJ2-2 TRBV5-6
CASSQYRDGETQYF TGTGCCAGCTCACAATACAGGGACGGAGAGACCCAGTACTTC NA NA TRBJ2-5 TRBV18
CASSLPPFYEQYF TGCGCCAGCAGCCTCCCTCCCTTCTACGAGCAGTACTTC NA NA TRBJ2-7 TRBV5-1
CASSQWGEDNEQFF TGCGCCAGCAGCCAATGGGGCGAGGATAATGAGCAGTTCTTC NA NA TRBJ2-1 TRBV4-1
CASSFSGTINTGELFF TGTGCCAGCAGCTTTTCCGGGACAATAAACACCGGGGAGCTGTTTTTT once NA TRBJ2-2 TRBV7-2
CASRREGSTEAFF TGTGCCAGCAGGCGGGAGGGATCCACTGAAGCTTTCTTT NA NA TRBJ1-1 TRBV2
CASSIGGGDTEAFF TGTGCCAGCAGTATCGGGGGTGGGGACACTGAAGCTTTCTTT NA NA TRBJ1-1 TRBV6-5
CASSLTTTQDTQYF TGTGCCAGCAGCTTAACGACCACACAGGATACGCAGTATTTT NA NA TRBJ2-3 TRBV7-3
CASRASGTGFYEQYF TGTGCCAGCAGGGCAAGCGGGACAGGGTTCTACGAGCAGTACTTC NA TRBD1 TRBJ2-7 TRBV2
CASSLTPGTAETDTQYF TGTGCCAGCAGCCTAACCCCCGGGACAGCGGAGACAGATACGCAGTATTTT NA TRBD1 TRBJ2-3 TRBV5-6
CASSIWGPFYNEQFF TGTGCCAGTAGTATTTGGGGCCCGTTTTACAATGAGCAGTTCTTC NA NA TRBJ2-1 TRBV19
CASRTRTGGNGYTF TGTGCCAGCAGGACCCGCACAGGGGGCAATGGCTACACCTTC NA TRBD1 TRBJ1-2 TRBV2
CASSIDRGPGQPQHF TGTGCCAGTAGTATAGATCGGGGTCCGGGTCAGCCCCAGCATTTT NA NA TRBJ1-5 TRBV19
CAWRDIGQASGYTF TGTGCCTGGAGGGACATTGGACAGGCAAGTGGCTACACCTTC NA TRBD1 TRBJ1-2 TRBV30
CASSLEFESVNTEAFF TGTGCCAGCAGCTTAGAGTTTGAGTCCGTCAACACTGAAGCTTTCTTT NA NA TRBJ1-1 TRBV7-9
CASSQPYQPTINLNQPQHF TGTGCCAGCAGCCAACCATACCAGCCTACTATCAATCTTAATCAGCCCCAGCATTTT NA NA TRBJ1-5 TRBV14
CASRRTGSYTGELFF TGTGCCAGCAGAAGGACAGGTTCTTACACCGGGGAGCTGTTTTTT NA TRBD1 TRBJ2-2 TRBV6-1
CASRSDRGHDEQYF TGTGCCAGCAGGAGTGACAGGGGGCACGACGAGCAGTACTTC few TRBD1 TRBJ2-7 TRBV6-6
CASSRTDSGANVLTF TGTGCCAGCAGCAGGACAGACTCTGGGGCCAACGTCCTGACTTTC NA NA TRBJ2-6 TRBV7-9
CASSPKSRLAGVGNEQFF TGTGCCAGCAGCCCAAAAAGCAGACTAGCGGGAGTGGGGAATGAGCAGTTCTTC NA TRBD2 TRBJ2-1 TRBV7-2
CASSMEGNTEAFF TGTGCCAGTAGTATGGAGGGGAACACTGAAGCTTTCTTT NA NA TRBJ1-1 TRBV19
CASSSLGAGEDTQYF TGTGCCAGCAGCTCTCTCGGAGCGGGGGAAGATACGCAGTATTTT NA TRBD2 TRBJ2-3 TRBV11-3
CASSSLPGTEAFF TGTGCCAGCAGTTCTCTGCCGGGCACTGAAGCTTTCTTT few NA TRBJ1-1 TRBV6-5
CASSFAGMAFF TGTGCCAGCAGCTTTGCGGGGATGGCTTTCTTT NA NA TRBJ1-1 TRBV11-1
CASSPPFRATNEKLFF TGTGCCAGCAGTCCCCCTTTCAGGGCAACTAATGAAAAACTGTTTTTT NA NA TRBJ1-4 TRBV2
CASSSGQKETQYF TGTGCCAGCAGCTCGGGACAGAAAGAGACCCAGTACTTC NA TRBD1 TRBJ2-5 TRBV9
CASKSAGVDTQYF TGTGCCAGCAAGTCCGCCGGGGTTGATACGCAGTATTTT NA NA TRBJ2-3 TRBV9
CASSAPFGEQYF TGCGCCAGCAGTGCCCCTTTCGGCGAGCAGTACTTC NA NA TRBJ2-7 TRBV10-2
CAIRDTSGANVLTF TGTGCCATCAGAGACACCTCTGGGGCCAACGTCCTGACTTTC NA NA TRBJ2-6 TRBV10-3
CASSRTGGPNTEAFF TGTGCCAGCAGTCGGACAGGGGGCCCGAACACTGAAGCTTTCTTT once TRBD1 TRBJ1-1 TRBV9
CASRPPGEGNTIYF TGTGCCAGCAGGCCCCCGGGAGAAGGAAACACCATATATTTT NA NA TRBJ1-3 TRBV6-1
CASSIGTSKETQYF TGTGCCAGCAGCATCGGGACTAGTAAAGAGACCCAGTACTTC few NA TRBJ2-5 TRBV21-1
CASSIASVTLAYPYEQYF TGTGCCAGTAGTATCGCTTCAGTGACTCTAGCTTATCCCTACGAGCAGTACTTC NA NA TRBJ2-7 TRBV19
CSVLTGTAVLGQHF TGCAGCGTTCTCACCGGGACAGCCGTCCTAGGGCAGCACTTC few TRBD1 TRBJ2-7 TRBV29-1